One and the same sample provided the 26 T cell receptor beta chains below, sequenced in a study of OX40 agonist ivuxolimab in advanced cancers. The assay was immunoSEQ multiplex PCR, and TCRdb's table has in-frame clones only and misses some. Of fewer than 80,000 clones in the sample, 86% were seen once. This sample comprised CD4+ or CD8+ T cells sorted from blood, obtained in a trial of the OX40 agonist ivuxolimab. The receptors here all came from an adult with an advanced solid tumor such as melanoma, head and neck, liver or kidney cancer.

This sequence joins TRBV5-1 and TRBJ2-7; TRBD2 matches 10 bases. The CDR3 length is 14 residues. V gave up 3 bases and J gave up 6 bases; unmatched junction bases: 6. The germline gives CDR1 SGHRS, CDR2 YFSETQ. In nucleotides, the CDR3 is TGCGCCAGCAGCTCGGGACTAGCGAGTGGCGAGCAGTACTTC. Translation: CASSSGLASGEQYF.

This rearrangement joins TRBV30 to TRBJ2-6; no definite D call. Trimming removed 4 bases from V and 0 bases from J, with 16 bases in between. The CDR3 loop spans 17 amino acids. The germline CDR1 and CDR2 sequences are GTSNPN and SVGIG (reference sequence). The CDR3 loop is CAWTRSLTPSGANVLTF. The DNA of the CDR3 is TGTGCCTGGACCAGGTCCCTTACCCCCTCTGGGGCCAACGTCCTGACTTTC.

This chain connects TRBV30 to TRBJ1-4; TRBD1 is a possible D gene (5 bases). CDR3 length: 16 residues. V shed 2 bases and J shed 8 bases, with 21 bases lying between them. Germline lookup yields CDR1 GTSNPN and CDR2 SVGIG (reference sequence). CDR3 region: CAWSSPMGGNREKLFF. The DNA of the CDR3 is TGTGCCTGGAGTAGTCCCATGGGGGGGAATCGGGAAAAACTGTTTTTT.

The rearrangement joins TRBV6-6 to TRBJ2-6; D is perhaps TRBD1 (6 bases). This CDR3 spans 15 amino acids. The ends were cut back, 5 bases at V and 0 bases at J, with 8 bases in the middle. Per the germline V gene, CDR1 is MNHNY and CDR2 is SVGAGI (reference sequence). In DNA, the CDR3 is TGTGCCAGCAGTGCCAGGGGCTCTGGGGCCAACGTCCTGACTTTC. This encodes CASSARGSGANVLTF.

The chain carries TRBV6-5 and TRBJ2-7, with no clear D. The CDR3 runs to 13 residues. The V gene's germline CDR1 is MNHEY and CDR2 SVGAGI. Deletions cut 6 bases from V and 2 bases from J, with 11 bases between. CDR3 region: CASRTDTAYEQYF. CDR3 nucleotides: TGTGCCAGCAGAACCGATACAGCCTACGAGCAGTACTTC.

This chain connects TRBV7-3 to TRBJ2-6; TRBD2 aligns across 8 bases. The CDR3 runs 16 residues. V trimming: 5 bases; J trimming: 3 bases; junction bases outside the gene matches: 6. Germline V gene data show CDR1 as SGHTA and CDR2 as FQGTGA. For the CDR3, the DNA is TGTGCCAGCAGCCCCACGGCGGGGGGTGGGGCCAACGTCCTGACTTTC. As protein: CASSPTAGGGANVLTF.

The chain employs TRBV7-9 and TRBJ1-2; the D gene is possibly TRBD1 (6 bases). Germline CDR1 reads SEHNR; CDR2 reads FQNEAQ (reference sequence). CDR3 length: 14 residues. V shed 5 bases and J shed 2 bases, with 12 bases lying between them. For the CDR3, the DNA is TGTGCCAGCAGCCAGCGGACAGCAAACTATGGCTACACCTTC. It encodes CASSQRTANYGYTF.

J is TRBJ1-2 and V is TRBV30, with D perhaps TRBD1 (5 bases). The CDR3 sequence is 11 residues long. CDR1 is GTSNPN, CDR2 SVGIG, per germline (reference sequence). Trimming cost V 5 bases and J 5 bases, with 9 bases left between them. The CDR3 spells CAWGTGYGYTF. The CDR3, as DNA: TGTGCCTGGGGGACCGGATATGGCTACACCTTC.

The chain combines TRBV7-9 with TRBJ2-7; D uncertain. The germline gives CDR1 SEHNR, CDR2 FQNEAQ (reference sequence). Trimming removed 6 bases at V and 3 bases at J, with 9 bases between. CDR3 length: 12 residues. The DNA for the CDR3 is TGTGCCAGCAGTTCCCCGCACTACGAGCAGTACTTC. Its translation is CASSSPHYEQYF.

The V and J genes are TRBV7-9 and TRBJ1-1, with no clear D. CDR1 is SEHNR, CDR2 FQNEAQ, per germline (reference sequence). There are 15 residues in the CDR3. Trimming pared 5 bases from V and 0 bases from J, leaving 13 bases between. CDR3: CASSHRQVMNTEAFF. The DNA for the CDR3 is TGTGCCAGCAGCCACCGTCAGGTAATGAACACTGAAGCTTTCTTT.

V and J are TRBV18 and TRBJ2-1; D perhaps matches TRBD2 (5 bases). This CDR3 is 14 amino acids long. In germline, CDR1 is KGHSH, CDR2 LQKENI. The V end lost 8 bases, the J end lost 6 bases, and 17 bases lay between the germline ends. Here the CDR3 DNA reads TGTGCCAGCCTCCCTGCCGGAGGAAGCAATGAGCAGTTCTTC. Residues: CASLPAGGSNEQFF.

The V gene is TRBV5-6, the J gene TRBJ1-6; no firm D call. This CDR3 contains 17 residues. Trimming removed 5 bases at V and 10 bases at J, with 25 bases between. In germline, CDR1 is SGHDT, CDR2 YYEEEE. The CDR3 coding sequence is TGTGCCAGCAGATCCTGGGTCACCCGGGCAGGTCGATCACCCCTCCACTTT. Protein product: CASRSWVTRAGRSPLHF.

The rearrangement uses TRBV7-9 and TRBJ2-1; D is undetermined. The V and J ends lost 5 bases and 4 bases respectively, with 9 bases between them. CDR1 SEHNR and CDR2 FQNEAQ come from the germline V gene (reference sequence). The CDR3 contains 13 residues. The CDR3 region is CASSTSGYNEQFF. CDR3 nucleotide sequence: TGTGCCAGCAGCACCTCGGGTTACAATGAGCAGTTCTTC. Combining the CDR3 with reference TRBV7-9 and TRBJ2-1 gives the whole variable domain DTGVSQNPRHKITKRGQNVTFRCDPISEHNRLYWYRQTLGQGPEFLTYFQNEAQLEKSRLLSDRFSAERPKGSFSTLEIQRTEQGDSAMYLCASSTSGYNEQFFGPGTRLTVL.

The sample holds one count of this clone. The J gene is TRBJ2-1, the V gene TRBV7-3, with 7 bases identical to TRBD2. V gave up 4 bases and J gave up 10 bases; unmatched junction bases: 7. The CDR3 length is 13 residues. From germline, CDR1 is SGHTA and CDR2 FQGTGA. This CDR3 reads CASSSSIAGEQFF. For the CDR3, the DNA is TGTGCCAGCAGCTCCTCTATAGCGGGCGAGCAGTTCTTC.

The rearrangement uses TRBV7-2 and TRBJ2-3; tentative D call: TRBD2 (5 bases). The V gene lost 2 bases and the J gene lost 2 bases, with 20 bases spanning the gap. Per the germline V gene, CDR1 is SGHTA and CDR2 is FQGNSA. The CDR3 extends over 18 amino acids. CDR3 DNA: TGTGCCAGCAGCTTACAACCCTGGCGCCTAGCTGACACAGATACGCAGTATTTT. Encoded protein: CASSLQPWRLADTDTQYF.

This chain connects TRBV19 to TRBJ1-4; D gene uncertain. The V gene lost 3 bases and the J gene lost 2 bases, with 7 bases spanning the gap. This CDR3 has 14 amino acids. Germline loops: CDR1 LNHDA, CDR2 SQIVND (reference sequence). The DNA for the CDR3 is TGTGCCAGTAGTATGACCGGGACTAATGAAAAACTGTTTTTT. Its translation is CASSMTGTNEKLFF.

Only a few counts were recorded for this clone. For the CDR3, the DNA is TGTGCCAGCAGCCCCCTCGGGACTAGCGTGGAGACCCAGTACTTC. This translates into CASSPLGTSVETQYF. The rearrangement joins TRBV7-2 to TRBJ2-5, with 10 positions matching TRBD2. CDR3 length: 15 amino acids. Trimming removed 5 bases from V and 5 bases from J; junction bases left unmatched: 8. The V gene's germline CDR1 is SGHTA and CDR2 FQGNSA.

The chain links TRBV4-1 to TRBJ2-7; D tentatively fits TRBD1 or TRBD2 (5 bases each). V shed 3 bases and J shed 1 base, with 13 bases lying between them. The germline V gene has CDR1 MGHRA and CDR2 YSYEKL. The CDR3 loop spans 15 amino acids. CDR3 sequence: CASSQSGTASYEQYF. As DNA, the CDR3 is TGCGCCAGCAGCCAGTCCGGGACGGCTTCCTACGAGCAGTACTTC.

This chain connects TRBV23-1 to TRBJ1-2, with TRBD1 matching 7 bases. TRBV23-1 is assigned to the ORF class and has an uncertain function. The trim removed 5 bases at V and 8 bases at J, leaving 2 bases unmatched. The CDR3 is 11 amino acids. The CDR3 region is CASSETGGYTF. The CDR3 DNA is TGCGCCAGCAGTGAGACAGGGGGCTACACCTTC.

The chain combines TRBV6-4 with TRBJ2-1; the match to TRBD2 covers 11 bases. V lost 4 bases and J lost 11; bases outside the gene matches: 10. This CDR3 is built from 15 residues. Germline CDR1 is MRHNA and CDR2 is SNTAGT. CDR3 DNA sequence: TGTGCCAGCAGTGCCTTAGCGGGAGGGACGGATAAGCAGTTCTTC. Translation gives CASSALAGGTDKQFF.

This sequence joins TRBV2 and TRBJ2-7; D is unclear. V was cut by 8 bases and J by 0 bases, with 14 bases left in between. CDR3 length: 14 residues. Germline CDR1 and CDR2: SNHLY and FYNNEI. Written as DNA, the CDR3 is TGTGCCAGCGGAACCCTTCTAAGCTCCTACGAGCAGTACTTC. Amino acid sequence: CASGTLLSSYEQYF.

J is TRBJ1-5 and V is TRBV7-9; tentative D call: TRBD1 (6 bases). The CDR3 has 15 amino acids. The V gene lost 5 bases and the J gene lost 0 bases, with 11 bases spanning the gap. Germline V gene data show CDR1 as SEHNR and CDR2 as FQNEAQ (reference sequence). DNA for the CDR3: TGTGCCAGCAGCCCACAGGGAAATAGCAATCAGCCCCAGCATTTT. Its protein is CASSPQGNSNQPQHF.

The chain links TRBV9 to TRBJ2-1; 7 bases map to TRBD2. V trimming: 4 bases; J trimming: 10 bases; junction bases outside the gene matches: 14. Germline lookup yields CDR1 SGDLS and CDR2 YYNGEE. This CDR3 is 15 amino acids long. The CDR3 DNA sequence: TGTGCCAGCAGCCCCCGGGGCGGGGGAGGACAAGAGCAGTTCTTC. Its translation: CASSPRGGGGQEQFF.

A few counts support this clone. This chain uses TRBV19 with TRBJ2-2; 8 nucleotides agree with TRBD2. V shed 4 bases and J 5 bases; nucleotides not matched to a gene: 6. The length of the CDR3 is 15 residues. Germline CDR1 is LNHDA and CDR2 is SQIVND (reference sequence). The CDR3 sequence: CASSSRGGLTGELFF. Here the CDR3 DNA reads TGTGCCAGTAGTAGTCGGGGGGGCCTAACCGGGGAGCTGTTTTTT.

V and J are TRBV6-4 and TRBJ2-1; D possibly corresponds to TRBD2 (6 bases). With 6 bases removed from V and 2 bases from J, the gap between germline ends came to 14 bases. The CDR3 length is 15 residues. The germline CDR1 and CDR2 sequences are MRHNA and SNTAGT. The CDR3 DNA sequence: TGTGCCAGCAGGCCGGAGGGGACCACCTACAATGAGCAGTTCTTC. It translates to CASRPEGTTYNEQFF.

This clone is a singleton in its sample. J is TRBJ2-5 and V is TRBV7-9; D call uncertain. The CDR3 runs 11 residues. The germline V gene encodes CDR1 SEHNR and CDR2 FQNEAQ (reference sequence). The V end lost 5 bases, the J end lost 2 bases, and 3 bases lay between the germline ends. The CDR3 nucleotides are TGTGCCAGCAGCCCGCAAGAGACCCAGTACTTC. It specifies CASSPQETQYF.